A single sample is the source of the 4 T cell receptor beta chains below, sequenced in a study of beta chain features in type 1 diabetes. Sequencing targeted expressed TCRB transcripts, as all isolated RNA had been reverse transcribed. The method was immunoSEQ multiplex PCR; TCRdb's version includes in-frame clones alone and lacks a portion of them. The data show 900,000 or so clones, roughly 15% seen once. Sequenced input: naive CD4+ T cells from blood. These receptor sequences come from a young woman in good health.

There are a few counts of this clone. The genes are TRBV28 and TRBJ2-3; no clear D. The CDR3 sequence is 13 residues long. Germline V gives CDR1 MDHEN, CDR2 SYDVKM. The ends were cut back, 3 bases at V and 0 bases at J, with 4 bases in the middle. The CDR3 region is CASSLTSTDTQYF. The CDR3 DNA sequence: TGTGCCAGCAGTTTGACGAGCACAGATACGCAGTATTTT.

V and J are TRBV29-1 and TRBJ1-1; TRBD1 matches 8 bases. CDR3 size: 16 residues. CDR1 and CDR2 from the germline V gene are SQVTM and ANQGSEA. Trimming removed 4 bases from V and 5 bases from J; junction bases left unmatched: 15. DNA of the CDR3: TGCAGCGTTGGGGGAGACAGGGGAACCCGAGGAACTGAAGCTTTCTTT. Protein product: CSVGGDRGTRGTEAFF.

This clone was observed a handful of times. The rearrangement joins TRBV7-3 to TRBJ2-1; D is uncertain. This CDR3 comprises 15 residues. The V end lost 2 bases, the J end lost 0 bases, and 8 bases lay between the germline ends. Germline V gives CDR1 SGHTA, CDR2 FQGTGA. CDR3 sequence (DNA): TGTGCCAGCAGCTTATGGGTGGGCTCCTACAATGAGCAGTTCTTC. It codes for CASSLWVGSYNEQFF.

The rearrangement joins TRBV5-1 to TRBJ2-3, with 9 bases aligning to TRBD1. The germline V gene encodes CDR1 SGHRS and CDR2 YFSETQ. J gave up 0 bases and V 4 bases, and 3 bases lay outside the gene matches. This CDR3 is 15 amino acids long. The CDR3: CASSRGTGSTDTQYF. The CDR3 coding sequence is TGCGCCAGCAGCCGAGGGACAGGGAGCACAGATACGCAGTATTTT.